A selection of T cell receptor beta chains follows, all from one sample in a study of blood T cell repertoires in COVID-19. Some clones are missing from TCRdb's copy, which holds only in-frame ones; the method was immunoSEQ multiplex PCR. The sample has around 180,000 clones; under 85% are singletons. Specimen: PBMCs or T cells enriched from blood (not recorded which). The receptors were gathered from a man between 45 and 60 years old who had recovered from COVID-19. Each CDR3 is given with its conserved first and last residue. The order of the fields is clone size, D gene, J gene, V gene, CDR3 DNA, CDR3 protein. The D gene is left open where the match is weak. Expanded clones are given a class, and other clones once, few, many or no size at all.

-,-,TRBJ2-3,TRBV9,TGTGCCAGCAGCGCTGCAGATACGCAGTATTTT,CASSAADTQYF
-,-,TRBJ2-2,TRBV11-1,TGTGCCAGCAGCTCTACCTTCGCCGGGGAGCTGTTTTTT,CASSSTFAGELFF
-,-,TRBJ2-1,TRBV19,TGTGCCATACACGCCCAGGGCCCCCCTTGGCACAATGAGCAGTTCTTC,CAIHAQGPPWHNEQFF
-,-,TRBJ1-4,TRBV5-8,TGTGCCAGCAGCCCTGGCCAAGGGGCAACTAATGAAAAACTGTTTTTT,CASSPGQGATNEKLFF
-,TRBD1,TRBJ1-1,TRBV5-5,TGTGCCAGCAGCCTCTTAGGGGGCCTGAATGCTGAAGCTTTCTTT,CASSLLGGLNAEAFF
-,TRBD2,TRBJ2-3,TRBV19,TGTGCCAGTAGTTCCGGGACTAGCGGGAGCACAGATACGCAGTATTTT,CASSSGTSGSTDTQYF
-,-,TRBJ1-6,TRBV3-1/TRBV3-2,TGTGCCAGCAGCCAAGGTCAGATCAATTCACCCCTCCACTTT,CASSQGQINSPLHF
-,-,TRBJ2-7,TRBV19,TGTGCCAGTAGTAAGGGGGTAGGGCTCTACGAGCAGTACTTC,CASSKGVGLYEQYF
-,TRBD1,TRBJ1-1,TRBV7-6,TGTGCCAGCAGCTCAACGACAGGGGGTGGGGTTGGAGCTTTCTTT,CASSSTTGGGVGAFF
-,-,TRBJ1-4,TRBV5-5,TGTGCCAGCAGCTTTGACAGCCCTCTTGAAAAACTGTTTTTT,CASSFDSPLEKLFF
-,TRBD1,TRBJ1-1,TRBV27,TGTGCCAGCGGAAAGGACAGGGGACGAACTGAAGCTTTCTTT,CASGKDRGRTEAFF
-,-,TRBJ1-5,TRBV2,TGTGCCAGCAGTGAAGCCGGTAGACAGCCCCAGCATTTT,CASSEAGRQPQHF
few,-,TRBJ2-2,TRBV7-3,TGTGCCAGCAGCTTCTTACAGGCCACGACTGCCGGGGAGCTGTTTTTT,CASSFLQATTAGELFF
-,TRBD2,TRBJ2-2,TRBV9,TGTGCCAGCAGCGTTGGGGGGGCGAACACCGGGGAGCTGTTTTTT,CASSVGGANTGELFF
-,TRBD1,TRBJ1-1,TRBV9,TGTGCCAGCAGCGTCGGGACAGGGAAAACTGAAGCTTTCTTT,CASSVGTGKTEAFF
-,TRBD2,TRBJ2-1,TRBV11-2,TGTGCCAGCAGCTACAGGTCCCTAGCGGGCTACAATGAGCAGTTCTTC,CASSYRSLAGYNEQFF
-,TRBD2,TRBJ2-3,TRBV6-5,TGTGCCAGCAGCCAACGGGGGGGCCAAGATACGCAGTATTTT,CASSQRGGQDTQYF
-,-,TRBJ2-2,TRBV11-2,TGTGCCAGCAGCTTAGACAGGGTGAACACCGGGGAGCTGTTTTTT,CASSLDRVNTGELFF
-,-,TRBJ1-6,TRBV6-5,TGTGCCAGCAGTTACAGTGGGGGCGAGGATTCACCCCTCCACTTT,CASSYSGGEDSPLHF
-,-,TRBJ2-3,TRBV5-4,TGTGCCAGCAGCTTGGTGGAGTCCGATACGCAGTATTTT,CASSLVESDTQYF
-,TRBD1,TRBJ2-5,TRBV15,TGTGCCACAACCGACAGGGCCGGGGAGACCCAGTACTTC,CATTDRAGETQYF
-,-,TRBJ2-5,TRBV2,TGTGCCAGCAGTGAATTTGGCGGTAGCTCGTACCAAGAGACCCAGTACTTC,CASSEFGGSSYQETQYF